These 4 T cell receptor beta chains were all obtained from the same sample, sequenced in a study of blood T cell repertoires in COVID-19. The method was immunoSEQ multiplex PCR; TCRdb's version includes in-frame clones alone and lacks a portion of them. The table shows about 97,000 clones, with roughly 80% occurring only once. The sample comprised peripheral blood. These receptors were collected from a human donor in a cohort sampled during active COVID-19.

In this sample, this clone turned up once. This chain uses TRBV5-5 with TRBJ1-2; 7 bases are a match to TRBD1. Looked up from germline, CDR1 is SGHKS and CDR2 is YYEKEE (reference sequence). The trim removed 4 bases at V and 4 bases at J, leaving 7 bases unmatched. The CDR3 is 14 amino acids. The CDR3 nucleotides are TGTGCCAGCAGCGCGGCCAGGGGGTCCTATGGCTACACCTTC. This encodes CASSAARGSYGYTF.

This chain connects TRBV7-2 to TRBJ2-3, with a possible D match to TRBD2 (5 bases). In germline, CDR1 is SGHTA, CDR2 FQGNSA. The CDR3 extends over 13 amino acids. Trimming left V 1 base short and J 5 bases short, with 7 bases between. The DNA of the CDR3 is TGTGCCAGCAGCTTAGTCGGGGTAGATACGCAGTATTTT. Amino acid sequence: CASSLVGVDTQYF.

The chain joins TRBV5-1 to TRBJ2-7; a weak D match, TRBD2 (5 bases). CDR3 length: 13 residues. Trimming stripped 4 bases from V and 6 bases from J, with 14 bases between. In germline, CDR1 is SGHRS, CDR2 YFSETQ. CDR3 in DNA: TGCGCCAGCAGCCTGGCCGAGCGGCGCGAGCAGTACTTC. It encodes CASSLAERREQYF. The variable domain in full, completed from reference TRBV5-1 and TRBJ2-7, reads KAGVTQTPRYLIKTRGQQVTLSCSPISGHRSVSWYQQTPGQGLQFLFEYFSETQRNKGNFPGRFSGRQFSNSRSEMNVSTLELGDSALYLCASSLAERREQYFGPGTRLTVT.

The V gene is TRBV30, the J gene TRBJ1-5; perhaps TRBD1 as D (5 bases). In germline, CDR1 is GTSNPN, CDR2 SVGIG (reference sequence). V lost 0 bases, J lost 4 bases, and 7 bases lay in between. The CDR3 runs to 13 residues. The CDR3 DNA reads TGTGCCTGGAGTGTATCAGGGAATCAGCCCCAGCATTTT. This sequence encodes CAWSVSGNQPQHF.